These T cell receptor beta chains were read from a single sample in a study of cytomegalovirus exposure and HLA in healthy donors. Clones were sequenced by immunoSEQ multiplex PCR, and TCRdb holds only the in-frame ones, with some missing. The sample records about 120,000 clones, 9.5% being singletons. Sequencing input: PBMCs. The source of these receptors is a man aged 25 to 40 in good health and CMV-seronegative. Each CDR3 is given with its conserved first and last residue. The size of a clone is reported for some rows only, either as once, few or many, or as a class for expanded clones.

j_call clone_size v_call cdr3_aa
TRBJ2-7 NA TRBV15 CATSRGGQATYEQYF
TRBJ2-7 NA TRBV28 CASSLVGRTGTSYEQYF
TRBJ2-7 NA TRBV11-3 CASSWLAGNSYEQYF
TRBJ1-5 NA TRBV4-3 CASSQEAGTGIWPQHF
TRBJ2-7 few TRBV2 CASRGESYEQYF
TRBJ2-2 NA TRBV14 CASSPYVQGTGELFF
TRBJ2-7 NA TRBV2 CASSAGGGNSYEQYF
TRBJ2-2 NA TRBV5-1 CASSLDPSGASAPFF
TRBJ1-2 NA TRBV30 CAWSGTGWKGYTF
TRBJ2-2 NA TRBV11-3 CASSPREGGNTGELFF
TRBJ2-5 few TRBV15 CATSRDHRQRGAGGETQYF
TRBJ1-2 NA TRBV28 CASSLTQGYGYTF
TRBJ2-7 NA TRBV30 CAWSVVAGLEQYF
TRBJ1-5 few TRBV18 CASSRGGDQPQHF
TRBJ1-1 NA TRBV7-2 CASSLLGDEAFF
TRBJ2-1 few TRBV9 CASGSGREGEQFF
TRBJ1-1 few TRBV5-1 CASSSGTGANTEAFF
TRBJ1-1 few TRBV18 CASSLAGGAGTEAFF
TRBJ2-2 few TRBV9 CASSVGLRSNTGELFF
TRBJ2-1 NA TRBV7-3 CASSPGAAVGGEQFF
TRBJ2-7 few TRBV11-3 CASSFRQGDGYEQYF
TRBJ2-5 few TRBV5-1 CASSSTTGGLVGRETQYF
TRBJ1-5 few TRBV28 CASIDRGFHHSNQPQHF
TRBJ1-5 NA TRBV5-6 CASSQKPRGDEQPQHF
TRBJ2-3 few TRBV5-4 CAGRLAGGQGTQYF
TRBJ2-7 NA TRBV28 CASSSVYEQYF
TRBJ2-4 NA TRBV25-1 CASSVQGGNIQYF
TRBJ1-1 NA TRBV5-1 CASSLQGTGAMNTEAFF
TRBJ2-1 few TRBV18 CASSPPAQGGNEQFF
TRBJ2-6 NA TRBV19 CASISTGTAGANVLTF
TRBJ2-5 NA TRBV2 CASRKLGTAQETQYF
TRBJ2-7 NA TRBV28 CASSEGQTYEQYF
TRBJ1-1 NA TRBV11-3 CASSLGSEAFF
TRBJ2-5 NA TRBV28 CASSTTGGRETQYF
TRBJ1-4 few TRBV14 CASSQAAGGRANEKLFF
TRBJ1-1 NA TRBV15 CATVPGRSNTEAFF
TRBJ2-3 few TRBV7-2 CASRQAGSTDTQYF
TRBJ1-1 few TRBV4-3 CASSQDRRSHEAFF